A selection of T cell receptor beta chains follows, all from one sample in a study of T cells generated in artificial thymic organoids. TCRdb passed the 5' RACE reads through MiXCR, listing each CDR3 protein once. Here the sample spans roughly 5,100 distinct CDR3 sequences, 25% to 30% being singletons. What these receptors recognize is not known. Sample: naive CD8+ T cells grown in artificial thymic organoids from cord blood stem and progenitor cells. These receptors were collected from a human donor who gave cord blood stem cells for thymic organoid culture, a cardiac surgery patient who gave postnatal thymus, or a blood donor (not recorded which). Both conserved end residues are part of each CDR3. Each record gives: CDR3 protein, CDR3 DNA, J gene, CDR3 length, clone size, D gene, V gene. A D gene is named only where the DNA matches it firmly. Clone size is not always given. Where it is, it says once, few, many or a class for expanded clones.

CASSLARYSYEQYF,TGTGCCAGCAGCTTAGCTAGGTACTCCTACGAGCAGTACTTC,TRBJ2-7,14,medium-sized,NA,TRBV7-2
CARGTGAAEAFF,TGTGCTAGAGGGACAGGGGCTGCCGAAGCTTTCTTT,TRBJ1-1,12,NA,TRBD1,TRBV2
CASSQERGQLAKNIQYF,TGCGCCAGCAGCCAAGAACGGGGGCAGCTAGCCAAAAACATTCAGTACTTC,TRBJ2-4,17,medium-sized,NA,TRBV4-3
CASSLVGGYNEQFF,TGCGCCAGCAGCTTGGTAGGGGGCTACAATGAGCAGTTCTTC,TRBJ2-1,14,medium-sized,NA,TRBV5-1
CASSSTSGRCPGELFF,TGTGCCAGCAGCTCGACTAGCGGGAGATGTCCCGGGGAGCTGTTTTTT,TRBJ2-2,16,medium-sized,TRBD2,TRBV5-6
CAGTPDFHWTGELFF,TGTGCCGGCACTCCCGACTTCCATTGGACCGGGGAGCTGTTTTTT,TRBJ2-2,15,few,NA,TRBV12-3/TRBV12-4
CASSQGTGANVLTF,TGTGCCAGCAGTCAGGGCACAGGGGCCAACGTCCTGACTTTC,TRBJ2-6,14,NA,NA,TRBV6-1
CASAASGGADTQYF,TGTGCTAGTGCCGCTAGCGGGGGGGCAGATACGCAGTATTTT,TRBJ2-3,14,medium-sized,TRBD2,TRBV12-5
CANSLRGLLLFRPYNERFF,TGTGCCAACAGCTTAAGGGGACTTCTCCTCTTCAGACCCTACAATGAGCGGTTCTTC,TRBJ2-1,19,few,NA,TRBV7-6
CASSTLAGGPFYEQYF,TGTGCCAGCAGTACCTTAGCGGGAGGGCCTTTCTACGAGCAGTACTTC,TRBJ2-7,16,many,TRBD2,TRBV6-5
CASSPGRCSYEQYF,TGTGCCAGCTCACCAGGCAGGTGCTCCTACGAGCAGTACTTC,TRBJ2-7,14,NA,NA,TRBV18
CAISESWTRQETQYF,TGTGCCATCAGTGAGTCGTGGACACGCCAAGAGACCCAGTACTTC,TRBJ2-5,15,NA,NA,TRBV10-3
CASSPRGPYEQYF,TGCGCCAGCAGCCCCAGGGGGCCCTACGAGCAGTACTTC,TRBJ2-7,13,medium-sized,TRBD1,TRBV5-1
CASSVGCGPYGYTF,TGTGCCAGCAGCGTAGGATGCGGGCCCTATGGCTACACCTTC,TRBJ1-2,14,NA,NA,TRBV9
CAAGRGEKLFF,TGTGCCGCAGGCAGGGGGGAAAAACTGTTTTTT,TRBJ1-4,11,medium-sized,TRBD1,TRBV10-3
CASTIRYSGPGEQYF,TGTGCCAGCACCATCCGATATAGCGGTCCCGGCGAGCAGTACTTC,TRBJ2-7,15,medium-sized,NA,TRBV7-2
CASSQRRLAGGPGTQYF,TGCGCCAGCAGCCAGCGGCGCCTAGCGGGGGGGCCCGGTACGCAGTATTTT,TRBJ2-3,17,medium-sized,TRBD2,TRBV4-3
CASSQGAASGTPYEQYF,TGTGCCAGCAGCCAAGGTGCCGCTTCCGGGACTCCCTACGAGCAGTACTTC,TRBJ2-7,17,NA,NA,TRBV4-2
CASSGPGRVNTGELFF,TGCGCCAGCAGCGGCCCGGGCAGGGTGAACACCGGGGAGCTGTTTTTT,TRBJ2-2,16,NA,NA,TRBV5-1
CASRRDRAASGGGEQYF,TGTGCCAGCAGGCGGGACAGGGCGGCTAGCGGGGGAGGAGAGCAGTACTTC,TRBJ2-7,17,medium-sized,NA,TRBV28
CATRQGSAYEQYF,TGTGCCACCAGACAGGGGTCAGCCTACGAGCAGTACTTC,TRBJ2-7,13,NA,TRBD1,TRBV27
CASSFGGTYGYTF,TGTGCCAGCAGCTTCGGGGGAACCTATGGCTACACCTTC,TRBJ1-2,13,medium-sized,NA,TRBV6-5
CASSPAAMGSTYEQYF,TGTGCCAGCAGCCCCGCGGCTATGGGATCGACCTACGAGCAGTACTTC,TRBJ2-7,16,NA,NA,TRBV9
CASSLGQGVYEQYF,TGTGCCAGCAGTTTAGGACAGGGGGTATACGAGCAGTACTTC,TRBJ2-7,14,NA,TRBD1,TRBV28
CASSPHPVKAPNEQFF,TGTGCCAGCAGCCCTCACCCCGTTAAGGCTCCCAATGAGCAGTTCTTC,TRBJ2-1,16,medium-sized,NA,TRBV9
CASGFLNTGELFF,TGTGCTAGTGGTTTTCTTAACACCGGGGAGCTGTTTTTT,TRBJ2-2,13,medium-sized,NA,TRBV12-5
CASSPQRGQGGKNIQYF,TGTGCCAGCAGTCCTCAAAGGGGGCAAGGGGGCAAAAACATTCAGTACTTC,TRBJ2-4,17,medium-sized,TRBD1,TRBV12-3/TRBV12-4
CASKEGGPCSGANVLTF,TGTGCCAGCAAGGAGGGAGGTCCTTGCTCTGGGGCCAACGTCCTGACTTTC,TRBJ2-6,17,many,NA,TRBV6-2/TRBV6-3